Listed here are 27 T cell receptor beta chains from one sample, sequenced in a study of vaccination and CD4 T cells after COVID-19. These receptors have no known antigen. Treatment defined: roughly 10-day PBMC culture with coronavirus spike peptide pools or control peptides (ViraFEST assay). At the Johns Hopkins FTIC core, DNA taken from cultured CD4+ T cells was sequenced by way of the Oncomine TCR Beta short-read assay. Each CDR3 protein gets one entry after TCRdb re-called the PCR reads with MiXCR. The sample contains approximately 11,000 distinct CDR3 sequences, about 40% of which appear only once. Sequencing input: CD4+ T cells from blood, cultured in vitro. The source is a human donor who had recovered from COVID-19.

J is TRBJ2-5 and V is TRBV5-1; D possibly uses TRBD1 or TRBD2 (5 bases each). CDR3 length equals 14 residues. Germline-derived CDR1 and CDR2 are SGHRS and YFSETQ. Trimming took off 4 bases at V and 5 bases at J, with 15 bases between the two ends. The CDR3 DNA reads TGCGCCAGCAGCCTTGGGACCCCGGGCGAGACCCAGTACTTC. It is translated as CASSLGTPGETQYF.

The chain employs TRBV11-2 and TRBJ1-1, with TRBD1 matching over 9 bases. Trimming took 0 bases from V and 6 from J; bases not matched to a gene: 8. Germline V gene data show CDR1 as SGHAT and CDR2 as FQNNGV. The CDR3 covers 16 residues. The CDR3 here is CASSLDPGGQGPEAFF. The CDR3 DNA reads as TGTGCCAGCAGCTTAGACCCTGGGGGACAGGGACCTGAAGCTTTCTTT.

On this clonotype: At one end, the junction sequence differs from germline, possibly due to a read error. The CDR3 region has the DNA TGCGCCAGCAGCTTGGTGGGCAGGGTTGGTACCGGGGAGTTGTTTTTT. Translated, it gives CASSLVGRVGTGELFF. The chain links TRBV5-1 to TRBJ2-2; the D call may be TRBD1 or TRBD2 (5 bases each). Germline-derived CDR1 and CDR2 are SGHRS and YFSETQ. This CDR3 is built from 16 residues.

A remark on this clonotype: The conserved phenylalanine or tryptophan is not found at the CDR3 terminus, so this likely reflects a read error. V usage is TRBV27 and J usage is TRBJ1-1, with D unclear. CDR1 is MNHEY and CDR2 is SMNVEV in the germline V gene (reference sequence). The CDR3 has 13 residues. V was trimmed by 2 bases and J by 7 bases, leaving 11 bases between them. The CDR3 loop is CASSLGHRGEAFL. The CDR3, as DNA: TGTGCCAGCAGTTTAGGGCATCGGGGTGAAGCTTTCCTT.

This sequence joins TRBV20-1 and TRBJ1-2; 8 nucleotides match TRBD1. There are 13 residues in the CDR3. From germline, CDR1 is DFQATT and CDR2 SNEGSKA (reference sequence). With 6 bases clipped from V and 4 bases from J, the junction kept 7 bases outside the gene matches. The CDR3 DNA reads TGCAGTGCCACGACAGGGGATCTCTATGGCTACACCTTC. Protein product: CSATTGDLYGYTF.

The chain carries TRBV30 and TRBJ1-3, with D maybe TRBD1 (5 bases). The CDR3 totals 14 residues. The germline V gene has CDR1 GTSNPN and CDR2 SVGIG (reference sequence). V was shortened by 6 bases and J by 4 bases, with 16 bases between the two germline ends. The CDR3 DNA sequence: TGTGCCTGTACGACAGCGAAAAGGGGAAACACCATATATTTT. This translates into CACTTAKRGNTIYF.

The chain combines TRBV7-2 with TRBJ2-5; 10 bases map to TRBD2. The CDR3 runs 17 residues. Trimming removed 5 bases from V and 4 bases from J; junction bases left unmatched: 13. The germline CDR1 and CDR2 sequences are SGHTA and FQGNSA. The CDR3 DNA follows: TGTGCCAGCAGCCGCGGACAGCGGGGGGGCAATTCAGAGACCCAGTACTTC. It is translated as CASSRGQRGGNSETQYF.

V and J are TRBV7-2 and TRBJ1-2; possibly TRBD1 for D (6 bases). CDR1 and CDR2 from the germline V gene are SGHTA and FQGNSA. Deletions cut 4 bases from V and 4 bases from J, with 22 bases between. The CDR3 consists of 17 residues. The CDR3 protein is CASSSSRGRSRGYGYTF. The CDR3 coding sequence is TGTGCCAGCAGCTCAAGCCGGGGGCGCTCTAGGGGCTATGGCTACACCTTC.

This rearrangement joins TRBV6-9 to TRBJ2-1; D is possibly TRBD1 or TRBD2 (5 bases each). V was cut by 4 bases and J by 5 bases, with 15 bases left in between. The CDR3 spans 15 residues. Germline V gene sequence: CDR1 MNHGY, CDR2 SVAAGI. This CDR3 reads CASSSGTDRNNEQFF. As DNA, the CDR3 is TGTGCCAGCAGTTCTGGGACCGATCGAAACAATGAGCAGTTCTTC.

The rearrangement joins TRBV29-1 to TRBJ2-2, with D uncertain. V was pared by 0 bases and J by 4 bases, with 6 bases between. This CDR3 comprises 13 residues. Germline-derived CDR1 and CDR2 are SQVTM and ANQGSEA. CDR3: CSVEDRRTGELFF. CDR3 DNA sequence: TGCAGCGTTGAAGATCGTCGCACCGGGGAGCTGTTTTTT.

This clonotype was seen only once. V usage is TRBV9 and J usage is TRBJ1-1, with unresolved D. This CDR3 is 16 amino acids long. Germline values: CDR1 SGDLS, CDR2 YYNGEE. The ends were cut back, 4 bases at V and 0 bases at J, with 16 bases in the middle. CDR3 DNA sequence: TGTGCCAGCAGCCCACGCCCTGGGCACCTGAACACTGAAGCTTTCTTT. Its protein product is CASSPRPGHLNTEAFF.

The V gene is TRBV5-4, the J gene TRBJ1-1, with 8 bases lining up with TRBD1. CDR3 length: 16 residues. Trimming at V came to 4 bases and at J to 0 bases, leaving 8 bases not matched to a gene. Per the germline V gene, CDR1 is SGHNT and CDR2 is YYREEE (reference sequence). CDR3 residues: CASSQGRQGLNTEAFF. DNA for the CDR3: TGTGCCAGCAGCCAGGGTAGACAGGGGTTGAACACTGAAGCTTTCTTT.

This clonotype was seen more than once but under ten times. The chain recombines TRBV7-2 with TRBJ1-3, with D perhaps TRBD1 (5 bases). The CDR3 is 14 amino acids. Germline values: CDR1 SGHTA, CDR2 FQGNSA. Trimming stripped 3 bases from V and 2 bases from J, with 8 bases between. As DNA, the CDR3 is TGTGCCAGCAGCTTTACGACAGCTGGAAACACCATATATTTT. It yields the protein CASSFTTAGNTIYF.

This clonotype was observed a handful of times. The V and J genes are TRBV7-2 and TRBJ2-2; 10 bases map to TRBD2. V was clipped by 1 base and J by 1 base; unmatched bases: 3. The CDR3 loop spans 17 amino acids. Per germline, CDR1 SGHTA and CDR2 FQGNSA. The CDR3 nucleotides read TGTGCCAGCAGCTTAGTTAGCGGGGGGCAGAACACCGGGGAGCTGTTTTTT. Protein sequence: CASSLVSGGQNTGELFF.

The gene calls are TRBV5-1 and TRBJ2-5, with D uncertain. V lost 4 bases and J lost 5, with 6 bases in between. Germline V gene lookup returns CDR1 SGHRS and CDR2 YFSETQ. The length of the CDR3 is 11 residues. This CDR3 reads CASSAAETQYF. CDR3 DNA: TGCGCCAGCAGCGCCGCGGAGACCCAGTACTTC.

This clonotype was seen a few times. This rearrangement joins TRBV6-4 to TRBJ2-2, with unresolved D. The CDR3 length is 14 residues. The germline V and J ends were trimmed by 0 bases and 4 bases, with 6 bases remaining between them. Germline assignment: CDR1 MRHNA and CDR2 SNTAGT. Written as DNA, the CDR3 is TGTGCCAGCAGTGACTCGGCCACCACCGGGGAGCTGTTTTTT. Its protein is CASSDSATTGELFF.

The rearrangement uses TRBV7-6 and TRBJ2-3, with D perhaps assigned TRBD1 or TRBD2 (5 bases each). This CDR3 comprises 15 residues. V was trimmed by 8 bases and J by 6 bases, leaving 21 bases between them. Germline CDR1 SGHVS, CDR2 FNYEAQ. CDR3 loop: CASLRDPRAGDTQYF. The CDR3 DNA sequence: TGTGCCAGCCTTCGGGACCCGAGGGCCGGGGATACGCAGTATTTT.

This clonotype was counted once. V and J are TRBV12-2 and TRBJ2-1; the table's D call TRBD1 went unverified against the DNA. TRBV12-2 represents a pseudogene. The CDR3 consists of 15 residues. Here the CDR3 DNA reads TGTGCAAGTCGAGGGGTAGGCCGCTCCTACAATGAGCAGTTCTTC. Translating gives CASRGVGRSYNEQFF.

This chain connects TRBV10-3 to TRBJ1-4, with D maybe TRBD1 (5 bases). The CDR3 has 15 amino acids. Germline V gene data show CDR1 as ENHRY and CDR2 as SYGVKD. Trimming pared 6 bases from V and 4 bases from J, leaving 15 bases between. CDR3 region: CAISQGTGNNEKLFF. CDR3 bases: TGTGCCATCAGCCAAGGGACGGGGAATAATGAAAAACTGTTTTTT.

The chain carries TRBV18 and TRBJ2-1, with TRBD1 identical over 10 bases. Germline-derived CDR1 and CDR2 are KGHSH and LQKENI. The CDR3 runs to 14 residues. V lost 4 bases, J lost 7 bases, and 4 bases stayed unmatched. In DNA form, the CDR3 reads TGTGCCAGCTCACGCGGGACAGGGGTGAATGAGCAGTTCTTC. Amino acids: CASSRGTGVNEQFF.

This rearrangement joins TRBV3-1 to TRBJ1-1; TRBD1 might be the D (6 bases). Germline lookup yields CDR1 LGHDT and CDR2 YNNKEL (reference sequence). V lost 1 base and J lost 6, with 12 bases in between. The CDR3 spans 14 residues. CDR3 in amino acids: CASSQGKRGSEAFF. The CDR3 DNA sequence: TGTGCCAGCAGCCAAGGGAAAAGGGGGTCTGAAGCTTTCTTT. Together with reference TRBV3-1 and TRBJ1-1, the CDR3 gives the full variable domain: DTAVSQTPKYLVTQMGNDKSIKCEQNLGHDTMYWYKQDSKKFLKIMFSYNNKELIINETVPNRFSPKSPDKAHLNLHINSLELGDSAVYFCASSQGKRGSEAFFGQGTRLTVV.

The CDR3, as DNA: TGTGCCAGCAGTGAAGACTCTGGGGCCAACGTCCTGACTTTC. The encoded protein is CASSEDSGANVLTF. The rearrangement links TRBV6-1 to TRBJ2-6; no clear D. V was cut by 1 base and J by 0 bases, with 1 base left in between. This CDR3 has 14 residues. Germline CDR1 and CDR2: MNHNS and SASEGT.

CDR3 loop: CSSSGSYNEQFF. The CDR3 region has the DNA TGCAGCAGTAGCGGCTCCTACAATGAGCAGTTCTTC. V usage is TRBV29-1 and J usage is TRBJ2-1; possible D gene TRBD2, 6 bases. This CDR3 comprises 12 residues. V was shortened by 8 bases and J by 0 bases, with 8 bases between the two germline ends. CDR1 and CDR2 from the germline V gene are SQVTM and ANQGSEA.

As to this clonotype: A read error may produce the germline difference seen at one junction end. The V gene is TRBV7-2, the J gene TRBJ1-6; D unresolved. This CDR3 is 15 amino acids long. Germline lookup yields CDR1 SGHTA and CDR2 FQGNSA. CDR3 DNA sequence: TGTGTCAGCAGCCAGTCGACACGTTATAATTCACCCCTCCACTTT. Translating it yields CVSSQSTRYNSPLHF.

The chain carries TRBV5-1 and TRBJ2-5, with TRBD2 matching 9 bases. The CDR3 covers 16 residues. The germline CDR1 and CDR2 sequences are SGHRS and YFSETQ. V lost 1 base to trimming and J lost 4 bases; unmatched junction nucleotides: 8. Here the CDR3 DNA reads TGCGCCAGCAGCTTGAACCTAGCGGGGAGGGCAGAGACCCAGTACTTC. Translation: CASSLNLAGRAETQYF. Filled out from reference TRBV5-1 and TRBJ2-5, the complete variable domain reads KAGVTQTPRYLIKTRGQQVTLSCSPISGHRSVSWYQQTPGQGLQFLFEYFSETQRNKGNFPGRFSGRQFSNSRSEMNVSTLELGDSALYLCASSLNLAGRAETQYFGPGTRLLVL.

DNA of the CDR3: TGCGCCAGCAGCTTGTCCGGGTCTAATTCACCCCTCCACTTT. This encodes CASSLSGSNSPLHF. The J gene is TRBJ1-6, the V gene TRBV5-1; no definite D call. Deletions cut 1 base from V and 6 bases from J, with 8 bases between. CDR1 is SGHRS, CDR2 YFSETQ, per germline. There are 14 residues in the CDR3.

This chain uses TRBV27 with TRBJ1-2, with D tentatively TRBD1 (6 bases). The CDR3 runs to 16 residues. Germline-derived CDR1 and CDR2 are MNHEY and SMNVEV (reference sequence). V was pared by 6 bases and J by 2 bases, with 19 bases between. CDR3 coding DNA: TGTGCCAGCAGCCCCATCGGCAGGGGCCGGAACTATGGCTACACCTTC. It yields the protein CASSPIGRGRNYGYTF.